This TCR beta chain was sequenced in a study of beta chain features in type 1 diabetes (dated by TCRdb to the late 2010s). For the study in its entirety: No differences in mean age, gender distribution, total cell number or subset yield were found between patients and healthy donors. Across all samples, approximately 98,000,000 sorted cells were examined, and cell number per subset correlated strongly with RNA yield. In the study, TCRB repertoires of sorted circulating CD4+ T cell subsets from recently diagnosed type 1 diabetes patients were compared with those of matched healthy donors. Naive and central memory subsets were obtained from all 30 or so donors, but regulatory and stem cell-like memory subsets were isolated from only 8 patients and roughly eight healthy donors. Here is what the overall study found, with its caveats: Fewer insertions and more nucleotide deletions at VDJ recombination sites were observed in patients with type 1 diabetes, implying thymic rearrangement abnormalities. Naive, central memory and regulatory TCRB repertoires appeared to be more alike among patients than among healthy donors. Type 1 diabetes patients showed a moderate but significant shortening of TCRB CDR3 length in all four CD4+ subsets. PCR may preferentially amplify shorter templates, but because patient and control samples were amplified and corrected together, any resulting skew would affect both groups equally. Because cDNA was sequenced instead of genomic DNA, highly expressing activated cells could be over-represented, though the groups showed no difference in activation or CD3 levels. Because small numbers of individuals were included in the HLA sub-analyses, any influence of HLA type on TCRB rearrangement was left unresolved.

As for this clone: No antigen is known for it. Base-call qualities are not available, and no considerably larger clone is one nucleotide away.

The entire isolated RNA was reverse transcribed using the High Capacity cDNA Reverse Transcription Kit, and thus expressed TCRB transcripts were sequenced. Deep immunoSEQ sequencing was applied to naive, central memory and regulatory T cell samples, giving an average of roughly 3.6 million total reads per sample. Sorted cells were lysed in RLT buffer and RNA was extracted with DNase-treated RNeasy Micro or Mini kits, depending on cell number. Each cell subset was processed separately to prevent cross-contamination, with patient and healthy donor samples processed together. The immunoSEQ multiplex PCR was used to amplify TCRB sequences from cDNA, generating 87-bp fragments that spanned the CDR3 region. Sequencing of the amplicons was done on the Illumina HiSeq platform. Turning to the authors' computational methods: PCR bias was corrected computationally using synthetic template baselines, and reads within Hamming distance 2 were collapsed, with unmergeable singletons discarded. Reads were aligned against IMGT so that V, D and J genes, CDR3 length and insertions or deletions at six rearrangement sites could be assigned. Clonotype counts were normalized to sorted cell number within each subset before computing true diversity and Gini coefficients with the tcR R package. The overlap coefficient, calculated on TCRB nucleotide sequences, was used to quantify repertoire sharing. Out-of-frame TCRB sequences from naive cells were analyzed to stand in for the pre-selection repertoire. Sourced from immuneACCESS, this table was stored by TCRdb with only in-frame sequences that have V and J called. A share of the clones is absent; for the studies checked, an unresolved V gene accounts for under half, and the remainder has no known explanation. From that table come the V and J calls and clone size; the DNA was used to work out D and trimming. Across this sample there are about 700,000 clones, with around an eighth seen only once. The ten top clones hold 0.022% of the sample.

Sequences MDHEN (CDR1) and SYDVKM (CDR2) are obtained from the germline V gene. The junction carries 10 bases between V and J, which are trimmed by 1 base and 3 bases respectively. The CDR3 numbers 14 residues from cysteine through phenylalanine. CDR3 DNA is the only sequence kept; it has 42 bases, read in frame from the first base. From each donor, a single peripheral blood sample of roughly 0.11 L on average was drawn into heparinised tubes. A BD FACSAria II was used to sort naive, central memory, regulatory and stem cell-like memory CD4+ T cells with a panel that included CD45RO, CCR7, CD25, CD127, CD95 and CD27. Every sorted population had a purity above 95%. PBMCs were isolated right away by Lymphoprep density gradient centrifugation and were stained directly, without culture. To minimize batch effects, samples were stained and sorted in pairs, one healthy donor with one patient per experiment.

The chain joins TRBV28 to TRBJ2-7; the D segment could be TRBD1, given 5 matching bases. This TCR was recovered from a man aged 18 to 30 with type 1 diabetes. The material sequenced was naive CD4+ T cells from blood. Taken with the paper, the label for cell subset or site translates to: true naive CD4+ T cells. The CDR3 reads CASSLYSRDYEQYF. The DNA is as follows: TGTGCCAGCAGTTTATATTCCAGGGACTACGAGCAGTACTTC.